This T cell receptor (beta chain) is drawn from a study of cytomegalovirus exposure and HLA in healthy donors (dated by TCRdb to the late 2010s). Concerning the study at large: According to a later analysis, the approximately 120 validation repertoires were produced on the same platform as the roughly 720 repertoires of the first cohort. The study combined high-throughput TCR immunosequencing, statistical association of individual TCRs with disease status, and machine learning to predict cytomegalovirus infection status. The study was designed to test whether signatures of past pathogen exposure could be identified by cataloging public T cell receptors. Besides the first cohort of roughly 640 subjects, a separate validation cohort made up of 120 different subjects was used. Points the paper makes about the study in general: The authors suggested that the approach could potentially be generalized to other disease states and immunological phenotypes. Cytomegalovirus status was reported to be diagnosed by the classifier with high specificity and sensitivity in both the original and validation cohorts. A later analysis lacked HLA typing for the validation cohort, so it scored co-occurrence in that cohort across all 120 repertoires. Most TCR sequences were seen in very few donors, while some public TCRs were found in many individuals. Three of the identified cytomegalovirus-associated TCR beta chains were confirmed in vitro to be specific for cytomegalovirus antigens. A later analysis found that TCRs clustered in the first cohort also tended to co-occur in the 130 or so validation repertoires, with just under 95% of cluster scores above 0. In the study, some 180 TCR beta chains were listed as associated with cytomegalovirus.

The germline V and J ends show losses of 8 bases and 6 bases respectively, and no gene match explains 6 bases of the junction. Per the germline V gene, SQVTM is the CDR1 and ANQGSEA is the CDR2. From its cysteine to its phenylalanine, the CDR3 spans 14 amino acids. The only DNA kept is the CDR3, 42 bases in frame from the first base. The donors were included in the validation cohort of 130 or so subjects, a group kept apart from the roughly 610-subject first cohort. Notes on this clone: No antigen is known for it. Base qualities are missing; no much larger clone stands one base away.

Library preparation was by the immunoSEQ multiplex PCR assay. Per the authors' processing: To diagnose cytomegalovirus status from the catalog of TCR beta chain sequences, a statistical classification framework was built. The source is immuneACCESS, and TCRdb retained only in-frame sequences with V and J called. Part of the clones is not carried over; for the studies checked, unresolved V genes explain less than half of this, and the remainder is unexplained. V and J calls and clone size are as listed in that table; D and trimming were resolved from the DNA. The table for this sample lists over 100,000 clones; just under 95% of them were counted only once. Approximately 0.91% of the sample comes from the top ten.

The rearrangement joined TRBV29-1 to TRBJ2-1; a stretch of 14 junction bases matches TRBD2. The source material was PBMCs. The receptor was derived from a young woman in good health and CMV-seronegative. The nucleotide sequence reads as follows: TGCAGCAGCAGGACTAGCGGGGGGCTCAATGAGCAGTTCTTC. The resulting protein is CSSRTSGGLNEQFF.